This T cell receptor beta chain was identified in a study of T cell changes during pregnancy in multiple sclerosis. This clone is judged medium-sized (0.01 to 0.1%). The CDR3 spans 16 residues. Germline loops: CDR1 MNHEY, CDR2 SMNVEV (reference sequence). Germline trimming cut 5 bases from V and 5 bases from J; bases unmatched to any gene: 12. Profiling relied on immunoSEQ multiplex PCR, and the TCRdb table lists in-frame clones only, not all of them. The data show more than 25,000 clones, roughly 90% seen once. The starting material was CD8+ T cells from peripheral blood mononuclear cells, obtained in the first trimester of pregnancy. The TCR comes from a female donor with multiple sclerosis, enrolled in a pregnancy study. The V gene is TRBV27, the J gene TRBJ1-1; 9 bases map to TRBD1. CDR3 nucleotide sequence: TGTGCCAGCAGTCCCGGACAGGGGTTCGTTCGGACTGAAGCTTTCTTT. This sequence encodes CASSPGQGFVRTEAFF.